This is a list of T cell receptor beta chains from one sample in a study of T cell changes during pregnancy in multiple sclerosis. Sequencing used immunoSEQ multiplex PCR; TCRdb keeps in-frame clones, though not all of them. The table has about 48,000 clones, 88% seen once; the top ten hold around 1.2%. The material sequenced was CD4+ T cells from peripheral blood mononuclear cells, taken in the second trimester of pregnancy. The source of these receptors is a female donor with multiple sclerosis, enrolled in a pregnancy study. Each CDR3 is given with its conserved first and last residue. The D gene is left open where the match is weak. For some rows the clone size is stated as once, few or many, or as a class when expanded; others skip it.

TRBJ1-2 | TRBD1 | TRBV29-1 | NA | CSVEADLTGGVYGYTF | TGCAGCGTTGAAGCCGACCTGACAGGGGGAGTCTATGGCTACACCTTC
TRBJ2-3 | TRBD1 | TRBV7-2 | NA | CATRDREEADTQYF | TGTGCCACTCGGGACAGGGAAGAGGCAGATACGCAGTATTTT
TRBJ2-6 | NA | TRBV7-9 | few | CASSFSSSNSGANVLTF | TGTGCCAGCAGCTTCTCGTCTAGCAACTCTGGGGCCAACGTCCTGACTTTC
TRBJ1-5 | NA | TRBV6-5 | once | CASSYRGIGNQPQHF | TGTGCCAGCAGTTACAGGGGGATAGGCAATCAGCCCCAGCATTTT
TRBJ1-5 | NA | TRBV5-5 | NA | CASTPTGYQPQHF | TGTGCCAGCACACCTACGGGGTACCAGCCCCAGCATTTT
TRBJ2-2 | NA | TRBV11-2 | NA | CASSFGNTGELFF | TGTGCCAGCAGCTTCGGGAACACCGGGGAGCTGTTTTTT
TRBJ2-7 | NA | TRBV28 | NA | CASSIPGFEQYF | TGTGCCAGCAGTATCCCGGGGTTCGAGCAGTACTTC
TRBJ1-2 | TRBD1 | TRBV18 | NA | CASSQDRNYGYTF | TGTGCCAGCTCCCAGGACAGGAACTATGGCTACACCTTC
TRBJ2-3 | TRBD2 | TRBV2 | NA | CATLGLAASTDTQYF | TGTGCCACTTTAGGACTAGCGGCTAGCACAGATACGCAGTATTTT
TRBJ2-3 | TRBD2 | TRBV30 | NA | CAWSPLASTSTDTQYF | TGTGCCTGGAGTCCACTAGCGTCGACTAGCACAGATACGCAGTATTTT
TRBJ2-4 | TRBD1 | TRBV2 | NA | CASSDGQAAKNIQYF | TGTGCCAGCAGCGACGGACAGGCAGCCAAAAACATTCAGTACTTC
TRBJ1-6 | TRBD1 | TRBV5-1 | NA | CASSSGTGSDSYNSPLHF | TGCGCCAGCAGCTCTGGGACAGGGTCTGATTCCTATAATTCACCCCTCCACTTT
TRBJ2-5 | TRBD2 | TRBV28 | few | CASSPGLAGEETQYF | TGTGCCAGCAGCCCCGGACTAGCGGGAGAAGAGACCCAGTACTTC
TRBJ2-3 | NA | TRBV5-3 | NA | CARSLTDTQYF | TGTGCCAGAAGCCTCACAGATACGCAGTATTTT
TRBJ2-7 | NA | TRBV6-5 | NA | CASSWRAGEQYF | TGTGCCAGCAGTTGGAGAGCGGGCGAGCAGTACTTC
TRBJ2-2 | TRBD1 | TRBV5-1 | NA | CASSVDRGRRDTGELFF | TGCGCCAGCAGCGTAGACAGGGGAAGAAGGGACACCGGGGAGCTGTTTTTT
TRBJ1-2 | NA | TRBV19 | NA | CASRTSNYGYTF | TGTGCCAGTAGAACTTCTAACTATGGCTACACCTTC
TRBJ1-1 | NA | TRBV12-5 | few | CASGLLVNTEAFF | TGTGCTAGTGGTTTGTTAGTGAACACTGAAGCTTTCTTT
TRBJ1-2 | NA | TRBV7-2 | NA | CASSRSGGYGYTF | TGTGCCAGCAGCCGTTCGGGGGGCTATGGCTACACCTTC
TRBJ2-7 | TRBD2 | TRBV7-3 | NA | CASSSTSGASYEQYF | TGTGCCAGCAGCTCGACTAGCGGGGCCTCCTACGAGCAGTACTTC
TRBJ2-2 | NA | TRBV2 | NA | CASTPPNTGELFF | TGTGCCAGCACTCCCCCGAACACCGGGGAGCTGTTTTTT
TRBJ2-5 | NA | TRBV5-1 | NA | CASSLGAGEETQYF | TGCGCCAGCAGCTTGGGGGCAGGGGAGGAGACCCAGTACTTC
TRBJ2-7 | TRBD1 | TRBV5-4 | NA | CASSSRDRVTEQYF | TGTGCCAGCAGCTCACGGGACAGGGTAACCGAGCAGTACTTC
TRBJ1-2 | TRBD1 | TRBV11-2 | NA | CASSFAGQGSYGYTF | TGTGCCAGCAGCTTTGCGGGACAGGGGTCCTATGGCTACACCTTC
TRBJ1-4 | TRBD1 | TRBV6-6 | NA | CASSYSTGSTNEKLFF | TGTGCCAGCAGTTACTCGACAGGGTCAACTAATGAAAAACTGTTTTTT
TRBJ2-2 | TRBD2 | TRBV4-3 | NA | CASSQAGGNTGELFF | TGCGCCAGCAGCCAAGCGGGAGGAAACACCGGGGAGCTGTTTTTT
TRBJ2-3 | TRBD2 | TRBV18 | NA | CASSPPSSGRDTQYF | TGTGCCAGCTCACCACCGTCTAGCGGGAGAGATACGCAGTATTTT
TRBJ2-1 | TRBD1 | TRBV7-9 | NA | CASSSYRGIAYNEQFF | TGTGCCAGCAGCTCATACAGGGGGATCGCCTACAATGAGCAGTTCTTC
TRBJ1-1 | NA | TRBV19 | NA | CASRTRENTEAFF | TGTGCCAGTAGGACCAGGGAGAACACTGAAGCTTTCTTT
TRBJ1-1 | NA | TRBV5-1 | NA | CASSSLTGLNTEAFF | TGCGCCAGCAGCTCCCTTACAGGGTTAAACACTGAAGCTTTCTTT
TRBJ2-2 | NA | TRBV7-2 | once | CASSPWGLNTGELFF | TGTGCCAGCAGCCCCTGGGGCCTGAACACCGGGGAGCTGTTTTTT